These 18 T cell receptor beta chains were sequenced from one sample in a study of T cells in Graves' hyperthyroidism and ophthalmopathy. Amplified TCR beta CDR3 regions derived from RNA transcripts. The HTBI primer set was used in a first-round RT-PCR of the TCR CDR3. Each CDR3 protein is one row after TCRdb ran MiXCR on the multiplex PCR reads. In the table there are approximately 400,000 distinct CDR3 sequences, about 14% of which are singletons. Sequenced material: blood. These receptors all come from a man aged 50-59 years with Graves' ophthalmopathy.

This clonotype was picked up many times. The chain joins TRBV6-1 to TRBJ1-1, with 7 nucleotides matching TRBD1. V was clipped by 5 bases and J by 0 bases; unmatched bases: 3. The germline CDR1 and CDR2 sequences are MNHNS and SASEGT. There are 14 residues in the CDR3. The CDR3 sequence is CASSYDRVNTEAFF. For the CDR3, the DNA is TGTGCCAGCAGTTATGACAGGGTGAACACTGAAGCTTTCTTT.

This clonotype has ten or more counts. The chain recombines TRBV3-1 with TRBJ2-5, with a weak D call TRBD2 (5 bases). The germline gives CDR1 LGHDT, CDR2 YNNKEL (reference sequence). CDR3 length: 14 amino acids. V was shortened by 0 bases and J by 9 bases, with 14 bases between the two germline ends. The CDR3 DNA sequence: TGTGCCAGCAGCCAAGATTTCCACCTGGGAGCCCAGTACTTC. Its translation is CASSQDFHLGAQYF.

This clonotype came up a few times. The V and J genes are TRBV29-1 and TRBJ1-5, with TRBD1 identical over 7 bases. V was pared by 4 bases and J by 5 bases, with 5 bases of the junction left unmatched. The CDR3 consists of 13 residues. Germline loops: CDR1 SQVTM, CDR2 ANQGSEA. The CDR3 DNA sequence: TGCAGCGTTGTAGGACAGGCCGATCAGCCCCAGCATTTT. This gives the protein CSVVGQADQPQHF.

The rearrangement joins TRBV11-2 to TRBJ2-2, with 13 bases lining up with TRBD2. The length of the CDR3 is 17 residues. The V gene end was trimmed by 5 bases and the J gene end by 6 bases; junction bases not matched to a gene: 9. Germline CDR1 is SGHAT and CDR2 is FQNNGV. In DNA, the CDR3 is TGTGCCAGCAGCAAAACTAGCGGGAGGGCCGGACCCGGGGAGCTGTTTTTT. The encoded protein is CASSKTSGRAGPGELFF. The whole variable domain, remainder taken from reference TRBV11-2 and TRBJ2-2, is EAGVAQSPRYKIIEKRQSVAFWCNPISGHATLYWYQQILGQGPKLLIQFQNNGVVDDSQLPKDRFSAERLKGVDSTLKIQPAKLEDSAVYLCASSKTSGRAGPGELFFGEGSRLTVL.

This clonotype came up many times. V usage is TRBV5-5 and J usage is TRBJ1-2, with a weak D call TRBD1 (5 bases). This CDR3 has 11 residues. The V end lost 3 bases, the J end lost 10 bases, and 10 bases lay between the germline ends. The germline CDR1 and CDR2 sequences are SGHKS and YYEKEE (reference sequence). CDR3 sequence reads: CASSSRGFYTF. Written as DNA, the CDR3 is TGTGCCAGCAGCTCGAGGGGATTCTACACCTTC.

The chain carries TRBV19 and TRBJ2-2; D is unclear. V was pared by 3 bases and J by 1 base, with 6 bases between. The length of the CDR3 is 14 residues. Germline values: CDR1 LNHDA, CDR2 SQIVND (reference sequence). DNA of the CDR3: TGTGCCAGTAGTATGTCCAAGAACACCGGGGAGCTGTTTTTT. It translates to CASSMSKNTGELFF.

This clonotype has just a few counts. The rearrangement joins TRBV29-1 to TRBJ2-5; 8 bases are shared with TRBD1. V lost 0 bases to trimming and J lost 5 bases; unmatched junction nucleotides: 8. The CDR3 consists of 15 residues. Germline V gene lookup returns CDR1 SQVTM and CDR2 ANQGSEA. The CDR3 loop is CSVEDPQGARETQYF. In DNA, the CDR3 is TGCAGCGTTGAAGATCCCCAGGGGGCAAGGGAGACCCAGTACTTC.

V usage is TRBV5-1 and J usage is TRBJ2-1, with 7 nucleotides matching TRBD2. Germline-derived CDR1 and CDR2 are SGHRS and YFSETQ. The ends lost 4 bases at V and 6 bases at J; junction bases unmatched: 10. The CDR3 consists of 15 residues. The CDR3 sequence is CASSQTQGRVNEQFF. CDR3 DNA sequence: TGCGCCAGCAGCCAGACTCAAGGGAGGGTCAATGAGCAGTTCTTC.

This clonotype was recorded once. This sequence joins TRBV12-3 or TRBV12-4 and TRBJ1-5, with no clear D. The CDR3 length is 13 residues. Trimming left V 3 bases short and J 4 bases short, with 7 bases between. The CDR3 region has the DNA TGTGCCAGCAGTTTTCTCCTGAATCAGCCCCAGCATTTT. The encoded protein is CASSFLLNQPQHF.

At least ten counts were recorded for this clonotype. The chain combines TRBV7-2 with TRBJ2-3; 12 bases are shared with TRBD2. The trim removed 3 bases at V and 1 base at J, leaving 2 bases unmatched. The CDR3 contains 16 residues. Germline V gene lookup returns CDR1 SGHTA and CDR2 FQGNSA. The DNA for the CDR3 is TGTGCCAGCAGCTTGACTAGCGGGAGCGGCACAGATACGCAGTATTTT. Its protein is CASSLTSGSGTDTQYF.

V usage is TRBV24-1 and J usage is TRBJ2-3, with a weak D call TRBD2 (5 bases). CDR3 size: 17 residues. The ends were cut back, 1 base at V and 1 base at J, with 14 bases in the middle. Germline V gene data show CDR1 as KGHDR and CDR2 as SFDVKD. The CDR3, as DNA: TGTGCCACCAGTGATTTCGACCCCACTAGGGGCACAGATACGCAGTATTTT. As protein: CATSDFDPTRGTDTQYF.

This chain joins TRBV29-1 and TRBJ2-3, with a tentative D call TRBD1 (5 bases). Trimming took off 7 bases at V and 2 bases at J, with 13 bases between the two ends. This CDR3 region has 13 residues. Germline-derived CDR1 and CDR2 are SQVTM and ANQGSEA. CDR3 nucleotide sequence: TGCAGCGCTTTGCCAGGGAACACAGATACGCAGTATTTT. Its protein is CSALPGNTDTQYF.

This clonotype showed up many times. V is TRBV12-3 or TRBV12-4 and J is TRBJ2-7, with 7 bases aligning to TRBD2. This CDR3 contains 15 residues. Unmatched junction bases numbered 6, after V lost 1 base and J lost 3 bases. The CDR3 region is CASSLEAASGYEQYF. The CDR3 DNA reads as TGTGCCAGCAGTTTAGAGGCGGCTAGCGGCTACGAGCAGTACTTC.

This clonotype has ten or more counts. The rearrangement links TRBV30 to TRBJ1-2; D ambiguous. The germline gives CDR1 GTSNPN, CDR2 SVGIG (reference sequence). V dropped 7 bases and J dropped 4 bases, with 13 bases sitting between them. CDR3 length: 12 amino acids. CDR3 amino acids: CALGGRGYGYTF. DNA of the CDR3: TGTGCCTTGGGCGGTCGTGGCTATGGCTACACCTTC.

The sample holds a few counts of this clonotype. This rearrangement joins TRBV7-8 to TRBJ1-5; no firm D call. The V gene lost 5 bases and the J gene lost 5 bases, with 13 bases spanning the gap. Germline values: CDR1 SGHVS, CDR2 FQNEAQ. The CDR3 is made up of 14 amino acids. The CDR3 loop reads CASSQTSTDQPQHF. For the CDR3, the DNA is TGTGCCAGCAGCCAGACATCTACTGATCAGCCCCAGCATTTT.

In this sample, this clonotype turned up many times. This chain uses TRBV29-1 with TRBJ2-3; 9 bases are a match to TRBD2. The CDR3 spans 14 residues. V trimming: 7 bases; J trimming: 4 bases; junction bases outside the gene matches: 9. Germline lookup yields CDR1 SQVTM and CDR2 ANQGSEA. In DNA form, the CDR3 reads TGCAGCGCCCCCCTTAGCGGGAGTGCAGATACGCAGTATTTT. This codes for CSAPLSGSADTQYF.

To note about this clonotype: Possible read error: a much larger clone is one base away. A read error is likely, as this CDR3 ends without the conserved phenylalanine or tryptophan. The chain uses TRBV20-1 and TRBJ1-2; D call uncertain. Trimming took off 3 bases at V and 7 bases at J, with 9 bases between the two ends. The CDR3 consists of 11 residues. Germline V gene data show CDR1 as DFQATT and CDR2 as SNEGSKA (reference sequence). CDR3 loop: CSASGFPGYTL. CDR3 bases: TGCAGTGCTAGTGGGTTTCCTGGCTACACCCTC.

This clonotype was counted only a few times. This rearrangement joins TRBV24-1 to TRBJ2-5, with 8 bases lining up with TRBD1. CDR3 size: 14 residues. With 4 bases clipped from V and 4 bases from J, the junction kept 4 bases outside the gene matches. Germline V gene data show CDR1 as KGHDR and CDR2 as SFDVKD. This CDR3 reads CATSDRGLGETQYF. CDR3 DNA: TGTGCCACCAGTGACAGGGGGCTCGGAGAGACCCAGTACTTC.